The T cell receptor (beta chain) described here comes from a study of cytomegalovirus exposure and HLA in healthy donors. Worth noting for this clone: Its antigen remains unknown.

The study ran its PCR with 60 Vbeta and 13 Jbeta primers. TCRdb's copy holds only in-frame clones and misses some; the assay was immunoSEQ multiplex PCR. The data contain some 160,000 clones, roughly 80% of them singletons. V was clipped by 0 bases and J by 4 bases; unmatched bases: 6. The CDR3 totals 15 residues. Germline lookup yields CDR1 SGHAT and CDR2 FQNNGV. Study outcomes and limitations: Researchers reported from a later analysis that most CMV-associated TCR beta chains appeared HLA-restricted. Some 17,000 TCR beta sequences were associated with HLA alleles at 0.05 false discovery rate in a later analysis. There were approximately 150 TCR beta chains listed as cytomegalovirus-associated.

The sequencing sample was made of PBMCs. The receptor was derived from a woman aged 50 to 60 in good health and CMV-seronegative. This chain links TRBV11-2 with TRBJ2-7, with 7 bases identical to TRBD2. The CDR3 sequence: CASSLDWEGLYEQYF. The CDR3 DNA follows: TGTGCCAGCAGCTTAGATTGGGAGGGCCTTTACGAGCAGTACTTC. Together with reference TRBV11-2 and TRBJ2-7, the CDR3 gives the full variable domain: EAGVAQSPRYKIIEKRQSVAFWCNPISGHATLYWYQQILGQGPKLLIQFQNNGVVDDSQLPKDRFSAERLKGVDSTLKIQPAKLEDSAVYLCASSLDWEGLYEQYFGPGTRLTVT.